These 19 T cell receptor beta chains share one sample of origin, sequenced in a study of OX40 agonist ivuxolimab in advanced cancers. Produced via immunoSEQ multiplex PCR; TCRdb's table is partial and in-frame only. This table has 74,000 or so clones, around 86% appearing once. The source was CD4+ or CD8+ T cells sorted from blood, collected in a trial of the OX40 agonist ivuxolimab. The receptor set was obtained from an adult with an advanced solid tumor such as melanoma, head and neck, liver or kidney cancer.

The chain is built from TRBV6-6 and TRBJ2-1; 7 bases are shared with TRBD1. Per germline, CDR1 MNHNY and CDR2 SVGAGI (reference sequence). The CDR3 is 15 amino acids. The trim removed 2 bases at V and 6 bases at J, leaving 7 bases unmatched. The CDR3 DNA is TGTGCCAGCAGTTACAGGGGGACAGTAGTCAATGAGCAGTTCTTC. Translation: CASSYRGTVVNEQFF.

This sequence joins TRBV10-2 and TRBJ1-5; D not certain. CDR3 length equals 13 residues. Trimming left V 4 bases short and J 5 bases short, with 9 bases between. The germline gives CDR1 WSHSY, CDR2 SAAADI. Here the CDR3 reads CASSGNSYQPQHF. The CDR3 nucleotides read TGCGCCAGCAGTGGGAACAGTTATCAGCCCCAGCATTTT.

V usage is TRBV27 and J usage is TRBJ2-5; 11 bases match TRBD2. This CDR3 has 18 residues. The ends lost 5 bases at V and 7 bases at J; junction bases unmatched: 18. Per germline, CDR1 MNHEY and CDR2 SMNVEV (reference sequence). CDR3 in DNA: TGTGCCAGCAGTCCTTGGTCTAGCGGGGGGTCTCGTATCGGGACCCAGTACTTC. Residues: CASSPWSSGGSRIGTQYF.

This clone has a single count. The chain uses TRBV14 and TRBJ1-2; D is unclear. The CDR3 length is 13 residues. The germline V and J ends were trimmed by 4 bases and 5 bases, with 11 bases remaining between them. From germline, CDR1 is SGHDN and CDR2 FVKESK. CDR3 amino acids: CASSPGISYGYTF. CDR3 coding DNA: TGTGCCAGCAGCCCCGGGATCTCTTATGGCTACACCTTC.

V usage is TRBV2 and J usage is TRBJ2-3; 7 nucleotides align to TRBD2. The germline V gene has CDR1 SNHLY and CDR2 FYNNEI. Losses at the gene ends were 10 bases for V and 2 bases for J; bases not matched to a gene: 9. CDR3 size: 14 residues. Written as DNA, the CDR3 is TGTGCCACTGGACCGGGACTAACCACAGATACGCAGTATTTT. Protein product: CATGPGLTTDTQYF.

The chain carries TRBV6-1 and TRBJ1-2; weak D call: TRBD1 (5 bases). Between the trimmed V and J ends, which lost 0 bases and 8 bases, there was a span of 10 bases. The CDR3 length is 13 residues. Germline V gene lookup returns CDR1 MNHNS and CDR2 SASEGT. The CDR3 region has the DNA TGTGCCAGCAGTGAAGCGGACAATTGGGGCTACACCTTC. This gives the protein CASSEADNWGYTF.

J is TRBJ2-5 and V is TRBV5-6; a possible D gene is TRBD1 (6 bases). Deletions cut 2 bases from V and 6 bases from J, with 17 bases between. The CDR3 is 15 amino acids. Germline values: CDR1 SGHDT, CDR2 YYEEEE. CDR3: CASSFQQGMGQTQYF. The CDR3 DNA reads TGTGCCAGCAGCTTTCAACAGGGTATGGGACAGACCCAGTACTTC.

The chain recombines TRBV2 with TRBJ1-1; D is uncertain. CDR3 length: 13 residues. Germline V lookup: CDR1 SNHLY, CDR2 FYNNEI. The V end was cut by 7 bases, the J end by 6 bases, with 15 bases between. CDR3 nucleotides: TGTGCCAGCACCCTACAGCCGGCCGCTGAAGCTTTCTTT. As protein: CASTLQPAAEAFF.

This chain joins TRBV6-5 and TRBJ2-5; 7 bases are shared with TRBD1. In germline, CDR1 is MNHEY, CDR2 SVGAGI. With 5 bases clipped from V and 0 bases from J, the junction kept 0 bases outside the gene matches. The CDR3 runs to 13 residues. The chain's CDR3 is CASSQGDQETQYF. In nucleotides, the CDR3 is TGTGCCAGCAGTCAGGGGGACCAAGAGACCCAGTACTTC.

The J gene is TRBJ2-5, the V gene TRBV27; no firm D call. CDR1 is MNHEY, CDR2 SMNVEV, per germline (reference sequence). This CDR3 has 12 amino acids. The V end lost 5 bases, the J end lost 2 bases, and 6 bases lay between the germline ends. The CDR3 spells CASSHPQETQYF. The CDR3 DNA follows: TGTGCCAGCAGTCATCCGCAAGAGACCCAGTACTTC.

The chain uses TRBV7-9 and TRBJ1-1; 9 nucleotides match TRBD1. The CDR3 length is 15 residues. Per the germline V gene, CDR1 is SEHNR and CDR2 is FQNEAQ (reference sequence). Trimming at V came to 1 base and at J to 5 bases, leaving 5 bases not matched to a gene. CDR3: CASSLGTGEWTEAFF. In DNA, the CDR3 is TGTGCCAGCAGCTTAGGGACAGGGGAGTGGACTGAAGCTTTCTTT.

This sequence joins TRBV7-2 and TRBJ1-5; 7 positions match TRBD1. The V and J ends lost 1 base and 3 bases, in that order; junction bases with no gene match: 6. The germline V gene has CDR1 SGHTA and CDR2 FQGNSA. The CDR3 is made up of 16 amino acids. The CDR3 reads CASSLGTGVINQPQHF. The CDR3 DNA reads TGTGCCAGCAGCTTAGGAACAGGGGTGATCAATCAGCCCCAGCATTTT.

The gene calls are TRBV7-9 and TRBJ2-3, with 14 bases that match TRBD2. This CDR3 spans 19 amino acids. V shed 1 base, J shed 4 bases, and the junction held 10 bases outside the gene matches. CDR1 SEHNR and CDR2 FQNEAQ come from the germline V gene (reference sequence). As DNA, the CDR3 is TGTGCCAGCAGCTTAGGGTGGACAGGGACTAGCGGGAGTGCAGATACGCAGTATTTT. It yields the protein CASSLGWTGTSGSADTQYF.

This chain links TRBV5-4 with TRBJ2-7; D gene uncertain. V was trimmed by 2 bases and J by 2 bases, leaving 5 bases between them. Germline-derived CDR1 and CDR2 are SGHNT and YYREEE (reference sequence). The CDR3 is 12 amino acids. CDR3 sequence: CASSFRTYEQYF. The CDR3 DNA reads as TGTGCCAGCAGCTTCAGAACCTACGAGCAGTACTTC.

This clone occurred a few times. The chain combines TRBV27 with TRBJ2-7, with 7 bases that match TRBD1. Trimming removed 6 bases from V and 7 bases from J; junction bases left unmatched: 12. The CDR3 consists of 14 residues. CDR1 is MNHEY and CDR2 is SMNVEV in the germline V gene (reference sequence). CDR3 DNA: TGTGCCAGCAGGGGGTCAGGGGGAGTGACGGAGCAGTACTTC. Protein: CASRGSGGVTEQYF.

This clone was seen once. This sequence joins TRBV11-2 and TRBJ1-2, with 8 bases aligning to TRBD1. Germline CDR1 is SGHAT and CDR2 is FQNNGV. The CDR3 runs to 14 residues. V trimming: 5 bases; J trimming: 4 bases; junction bases outside the gene matches: 6. The CDR3 DNA sequence: TGTGCCAGCAGCCAAGCAGGGGGCGCCTATGGCTACACCTTC. This encodes CASSQAGGAYGYTF. The entire variable domain, with the rest obtained from reference TRBV11-2 and TRBJ1-2, is as follows: EAGVAQSPRYKIIEKRQSVAFWCNPISGHATLYWYQQILGQGPKLLIQFQNNGVVDDSQLPKDRFSAERLKGVDSTLKIQPAKLEDSAVYLCASSQAGGAYGYTFGSGTRLTVV.

The rearrangement links TRBV27 to TRBJ2-6, with D perhaps TRBD2 (6 bases). V lost 4 bases to trimming and J lost 0 bases, with 19 bases between them. The V gene's germline CDR1 is MNHEY and CDR2 SMNVEV (reference sequence). The CDR3 length is 19 residues. The chain's CDR3 is CASSSSFRAGISGANVLTF. In nucleotides, the CDR3 is TGTGCCAGCAGTTCCTCATTCCGGGCGGGGATCTCTGGGGCCAACGTCCTGACTTTC.

The chain recombines TRBV18 with TRBJ1-1; no definite D call. The CDR3 covers 14 residues. Germline V gives CDR1 KGHSH, CDR2 LQKENI. V was shortened by 0 bases and J by 4 bases, with 9 bases between the two germline ends. CDR3 in amino acids: CASSPPPGSTEAFF. The DNA of the CDR3 is TGTGCCAGCTCACCACCTCCTGGGAGCACTGAAGCTTTCTTT.

The chain joins TRBV2 to TRBJ1-3; TRBD1 agrees at 10 bases. The CDR3 extends over 13 amino acids. The junction had 4 bases not matched to a gene; V was cut back by 8 bases and J by 6 bases. CDR1 is SNHLY, CDR2 FYNNEI, per germline. CDR3 in amino acids: CASRTGGVNTIYF. The CDR3 region has the DNA TGTGCCAGCCGGACAGGGGGTGTAAACACCATATATTTT.